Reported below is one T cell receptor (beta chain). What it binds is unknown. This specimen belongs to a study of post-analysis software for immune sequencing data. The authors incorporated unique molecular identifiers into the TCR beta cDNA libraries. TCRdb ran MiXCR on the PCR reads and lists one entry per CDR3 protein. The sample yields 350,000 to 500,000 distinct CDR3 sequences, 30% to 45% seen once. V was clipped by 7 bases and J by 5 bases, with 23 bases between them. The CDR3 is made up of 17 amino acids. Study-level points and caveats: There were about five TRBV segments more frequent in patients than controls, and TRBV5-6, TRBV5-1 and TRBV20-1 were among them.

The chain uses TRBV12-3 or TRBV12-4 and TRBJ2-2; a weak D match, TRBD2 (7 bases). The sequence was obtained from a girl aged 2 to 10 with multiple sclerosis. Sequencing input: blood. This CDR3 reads CASTWVSIGGGTGELFF. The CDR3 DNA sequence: TGTGCCAGCACCTGGGTTTCGATAGGGGGGGGGACCGGGGAGCTGTTTTTT.